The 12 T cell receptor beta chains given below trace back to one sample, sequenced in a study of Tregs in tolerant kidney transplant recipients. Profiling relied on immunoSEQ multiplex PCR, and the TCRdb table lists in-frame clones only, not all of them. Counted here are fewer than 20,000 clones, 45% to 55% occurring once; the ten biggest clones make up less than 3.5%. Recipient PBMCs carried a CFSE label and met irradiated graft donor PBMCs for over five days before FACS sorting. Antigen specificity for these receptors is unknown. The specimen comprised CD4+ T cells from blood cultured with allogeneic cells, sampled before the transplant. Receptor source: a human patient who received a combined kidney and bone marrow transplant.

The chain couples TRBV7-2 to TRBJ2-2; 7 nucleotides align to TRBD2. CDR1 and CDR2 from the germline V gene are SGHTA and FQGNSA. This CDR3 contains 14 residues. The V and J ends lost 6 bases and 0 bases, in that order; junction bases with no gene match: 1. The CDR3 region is CASRTSPNTGELFF. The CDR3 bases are TGTGCCAGCAGGACTAGCCCGAACACCGGGGAGCTGTTTTTT.

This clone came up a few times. The CDR3 region has the DNA TGTGCCAGCAGCTTAGGACGGGGTACGCAGTATTTT. This codes for CASSLGRGTQYF. The V and J genes are TRBV7-2 and TRBJ2-3; maybe TRBD2 (5 bases). V lost 1 base to trimming and J lost 8 bases, with 7 bases between them. This CDR3 spans 12 amino acids. Germline V gene lookup returns CDR1 SGHTA and CDR2 FQGNSA. The full variable domain, completed using reference TRBV7-2 and TRBJ2-3, is GAGVSQSPSNKVTEKGKDVELRCDPISGHTALYWYRQSLGQGLEFLIYFQGNSAPDKSGLPSDRFSAERTGGSVSTLTIQRTQQEDSAVYLCASSLGRGTQYFGPGTRLTVL.

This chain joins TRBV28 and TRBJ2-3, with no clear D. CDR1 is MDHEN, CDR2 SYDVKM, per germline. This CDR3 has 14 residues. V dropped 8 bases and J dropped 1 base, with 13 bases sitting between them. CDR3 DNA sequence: TGTGCCAGCCAAACCGGGTACGGCACAGATACGCAGTATTTT. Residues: CASQTGYGTDTQYF. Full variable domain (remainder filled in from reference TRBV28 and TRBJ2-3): DVKVTQSSRYLVKRTGEKVFLECVQDMDHENMFWYRQDPGLGLRLIYFSYDVKMKEKGDIPEGYSVSREKKERFSLILESASTNQTSMYLCASQTGYGTDTQYFGPGTRLTVL.

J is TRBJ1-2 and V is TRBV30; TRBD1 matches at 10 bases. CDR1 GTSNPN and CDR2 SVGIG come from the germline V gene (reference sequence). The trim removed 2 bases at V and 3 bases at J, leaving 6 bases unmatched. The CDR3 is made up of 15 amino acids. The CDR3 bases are TGTGCCTGGAGTAGGGGACAGGGGTGGGACTATGGCTACACCTTC. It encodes CAWSRGQGWDYGYTF. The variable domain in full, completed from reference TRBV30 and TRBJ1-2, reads SQTIHQWPATLVQPVGSPLSLECTVEGTSNPNLYWYRQAAGRGLQLLFYSVGIGQISSEVPQNLSASRPQDRQFILSSKKLLLSDSGFYLCAWSRGQGWDYGYTFGSGTRLTVV.

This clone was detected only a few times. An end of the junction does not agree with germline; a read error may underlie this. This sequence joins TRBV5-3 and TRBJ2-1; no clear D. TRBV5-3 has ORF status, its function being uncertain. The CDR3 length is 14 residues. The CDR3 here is CASSFEAPYNEQFF. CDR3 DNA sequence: TGTGCCAGCAGCTTCGAGGCACCATACAATGAGCAGTTCTTC.

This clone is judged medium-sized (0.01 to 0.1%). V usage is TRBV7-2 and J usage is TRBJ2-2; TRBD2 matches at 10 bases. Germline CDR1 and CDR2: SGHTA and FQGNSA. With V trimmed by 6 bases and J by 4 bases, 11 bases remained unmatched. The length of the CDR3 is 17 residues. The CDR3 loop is CASRLQSGGASTGELFF. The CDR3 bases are TGTGCCAGCAGACTACAGAGCGGGGGGGCGAGCACCGGGGAGCTGTTTTTT. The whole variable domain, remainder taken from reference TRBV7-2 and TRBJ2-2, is GAGVSQSPSNKVTEKGKDVELRCDPISGHTALYWYRQSLGQGLEFLIYFQGNSAPDKSGLPSDRFSAERTGGSVSTLTIQRTQQEDSAVYLCASRLQSGGASTGELFFGEGSRLTVL.

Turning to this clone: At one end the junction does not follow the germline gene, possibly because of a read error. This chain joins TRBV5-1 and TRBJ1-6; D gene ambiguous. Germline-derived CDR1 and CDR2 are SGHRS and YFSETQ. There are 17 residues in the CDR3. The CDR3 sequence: CASSLFPGSSYNSPLHF. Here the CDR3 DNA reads TGCGCCAGCAGCTTGTTTCCTGGGAGCTCCTATAATTCCCCCCTCCACTTT.

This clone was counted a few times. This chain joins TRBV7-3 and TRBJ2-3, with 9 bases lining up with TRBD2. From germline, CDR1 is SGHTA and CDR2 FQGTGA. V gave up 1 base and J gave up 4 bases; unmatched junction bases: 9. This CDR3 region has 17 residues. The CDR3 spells CASSLNSAGGGADTQYF. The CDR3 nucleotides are TGTGCCAGCAGCTTAAATTCCGCGGGGGGGGGCGCAGATACGCAGTATTTT.

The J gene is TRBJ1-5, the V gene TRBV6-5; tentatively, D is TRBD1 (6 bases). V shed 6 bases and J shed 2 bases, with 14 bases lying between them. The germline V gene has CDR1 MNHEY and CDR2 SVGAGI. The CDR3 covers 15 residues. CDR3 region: CASRGGAKGNQPQHF. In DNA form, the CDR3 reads TGTGCCAGCAGGGGGGGGGCAAAGGGCAATCAGCCCCAGCATTTT.

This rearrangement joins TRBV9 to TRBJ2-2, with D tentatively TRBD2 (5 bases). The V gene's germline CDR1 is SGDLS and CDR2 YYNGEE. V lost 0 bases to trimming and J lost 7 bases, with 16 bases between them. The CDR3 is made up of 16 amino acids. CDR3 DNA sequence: TGTGCCAGCAGCGTAGACCACGGGGTGTCGGGCGGGGAGCTGTTTTTT. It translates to CASSVDHGVSGGELFF.

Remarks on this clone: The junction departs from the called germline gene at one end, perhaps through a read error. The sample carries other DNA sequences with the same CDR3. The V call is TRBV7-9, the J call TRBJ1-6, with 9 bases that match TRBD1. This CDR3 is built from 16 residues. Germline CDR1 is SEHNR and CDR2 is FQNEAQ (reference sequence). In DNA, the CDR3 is TGTGCCAGCAGTCGGGACAGGGACTCCTATAATTCCCCCCTCCACTTT. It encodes CASSRDRDSYNSPLHF.

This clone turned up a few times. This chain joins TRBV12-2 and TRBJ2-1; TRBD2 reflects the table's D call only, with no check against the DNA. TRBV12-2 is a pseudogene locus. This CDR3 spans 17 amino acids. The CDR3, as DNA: TGTGCAAGTCGCTTACTCCTGACTAGCGGGAACTACAATGAGCAGTTCTTC. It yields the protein CASRLLLTSGNYNEQFF.